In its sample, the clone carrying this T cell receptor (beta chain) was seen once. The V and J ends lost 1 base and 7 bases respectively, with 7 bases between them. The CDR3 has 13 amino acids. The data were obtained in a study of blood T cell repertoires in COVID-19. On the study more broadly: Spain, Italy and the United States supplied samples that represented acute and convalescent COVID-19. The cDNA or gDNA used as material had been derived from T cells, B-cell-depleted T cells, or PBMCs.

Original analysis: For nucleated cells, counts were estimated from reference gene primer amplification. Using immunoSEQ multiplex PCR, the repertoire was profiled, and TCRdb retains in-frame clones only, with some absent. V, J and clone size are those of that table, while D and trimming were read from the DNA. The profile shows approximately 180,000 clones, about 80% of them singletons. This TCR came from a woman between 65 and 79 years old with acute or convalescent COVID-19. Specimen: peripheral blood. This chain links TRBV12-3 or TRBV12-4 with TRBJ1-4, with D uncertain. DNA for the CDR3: TGTGCCAGCAGTTTAGTAGGGAGTGAAAAACTGTTTTTT. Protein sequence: CASSLVGSEKLFF.